The 27 T cell receptor beta chains in this list originate from one sample, sequenced in a study of blood T cell repertoires in COVID-19. The assay was immunoSEQ multiplex PCR, and TCRdb's table has in-frame clones only and misses some. Of more than 200,000 clones listed, roughly 87% were seen once; the top ten hold about 0.65%. The sequenced sample consisted of peripheral blood. The receptor set was obtained from a human donor in a cohort sampled during active COVID-19.

V and J are TRBV4-3 and TRBJ2-7; TRBD2 is a possible D gene (6 bases). Germline CDR1 is LGHNA and CDR2 is YSLEER. Deletions cut 4 bases from V and 3 bases from J, with 16 bases between. There are 15 residues in the CDR3. The CDR3 loop reads CASSLIWTGDYEQYF. CDR3 sequence (DNA): TGCGCCAGCAGCCTCATTTGGACGGGAGACTACGAGCAGTACTTC.

The CDR3 reads CAIGQPGQGSEQYF. The CDR3 nucleotides are TGTGCCATCGGTCAACCGGGACAGGGCTCCGAGCAGTACTTC. The chain combines TRBV7-8 with TRBJ2-7, with TRBD1 matching 9 bases. Germline V lookup: CDR1 SGHVS, CDR2 FQNEAQ. CDR3 length: 14 amino acids. V lost 10 bases and J lost 6; bases outside the gene matches: 13.

This clone was detected once. The V call is TRBV4-1, the J call TRBJ2-2; 7 bases fit TRBD2. The CDR3 sequence is 15 residues long. The junction had 6 bases not matched to a gene; V was cut back by 3 bases and J by 5 bases. Germline lookup yields CDR1 MGHRA and CDR2 YSYEKL. CDR3 protein: CASSHPMRGTGELFF. The CDR3 bases are TGCGCCAGCAGCCACCCTATGCGGGGGACCGGGGAGCTGTTTTTT.

This rearrangement joins TRBV5-1 to TRBJ2-7, with 9 nucleotides matching TRBD1. The CDR3 extends over 14 amino acids. V lost 3 bases, J lost 4 bases, and 5 bases stayed unmatched. The germline gives CDR1 SGHRS, CDR2 YFSETQ. For the CDR3, the DNA is TGCGCCAGCAGCTCGACAGGGGGAGGTTACGAGCAGTACTTC. Its translation is CASSSTGGGYEQYF.

J is TRBJ1-2 and V is TRBV29-1; D is unresolved. The V and J ends lost 4 bases and 4 bases respectively, with 16 bases between them. CDR3 length equals 14 residues. The germline V gene has CDR1 SQVTM and CDR2 ANQGSEA. CDR3 bases: TGCAGCGTTGGTTGGCGGAACCTAGTCTATGGCTACACCTTC. Protein product: CSVGWRNLVYGYTF. Variable domain in full (rest from reference TRBV29-1 and TRBJ1-2): SAVISQKPSRDICQRGTSLTIQCQVDSQVTMMFWYRQQPGQSLTLIATANQGSEATYESGFVIDKFPISRPNLTFSTLTVSNMSPEDSSIYLCSVGWRNLVYGYTFGSGTRLTVV.

This clone was counted between two and nine times. V gene TRBV13 combines with J gene TRBJ1-1; a weak D match, TRBD1 (5 bases). The CDR3 extends over 18 amino acids. The germline V and J ends were trimmed by 4 bases and 6 bases, with 27 bases remaining between them. Germline lookup yields CDR1 PRHDT and CDR2 FYEKMQ (reference sequence). The CDR3 DNA sequence: TGTGCCAGCAGCTCTAAGCAATGGGACTGGTCGAGGAGAGCTGAAGCTTTCTTT. Its translation: CASSSKQWDWSRRAEAFF.

This chain joins TRBV7-3 and TRBJ2-4; TRBD2 agrees at 9 bases. With V trimmed by 4 bases and J by 1 base, 11 bases remained unmatched. Germline V gene data show CDR1 as SGHTA and CDR2 as FQGTGA. The CDR3 runs to 18 residues. CDR3 residues: CASSSVVSGRFAKNIQYF. The CDR3 DNA reads as TGTGCCAGCAGCTCAGTCGTAAGCGGGAGGTTCGCCAAAAACATTCAGTACTTC.

This clone showed up just once. Other DNA sequences in the sample encode the same CDR3. The V and J genes are TRBV9 and TRBJ1-1; weak D call: TRBD1 (5 bases). V lost 0 bases and J lost 4, with 10 bases in between. The CDR3 is made up of 14 amino acids. CDR1 SGDLS and CDR2 YYNGEE come from the germline V gene. CDR3 DNA: TGTGCCAGCAGCGTAGGGGGACTAGGCACTGAAGCTTTCTTT. This translates into CASSVGGLGTEAFF. Full variable domain (remainder filled in from reference TRBV9 and TRBJ1-1): DSGVTQTPKHLITATGQRVTLRCSPRSGDLSVYWYQQSLDQGLQFLIQYYNGEERAKGNILERFSAQQFPDLHSELNLSSLELGDSALYFCASSVGGLGTEAFFGQGTRLTVV.

V and J are TRBV5-5 and TRBJ1-1; D might be TRBD1 (5 bases). Trimming pared 7 bases from V and 5 bases from J, leaving 21 bases between. CDR1 is SGHKS and CDR2 is YYEKEE in the germline V gene (reference sequence). The CDR3 consists of 15 residues. The chain's CDR3 is CASHEVSSGGTEAFF. The CDR3 DNA is TGTGCCAGCCACGAGGTATCATCGGGGGGTACTGAAGCTTTCTTT.

V is TRBV15 and J is TRBJ1-1; D remains ambiguous. There are 16 residues in the CDR3. Looked up from germline, CDR1 is LNHNV and CDR2 is YYDKDF (reference sequence). V was cut by 5 bases and J by 1 base, with 17 bases left in between. In DNA, the CDR3 is TGTGCCACCAGCCCCGGAGGAGTGGGTTCGAACACTGAAGCTTTCTTT. This gives the protein CATSPGGVGSNTEAFF.

The chain employs TRBV5-4 and TRBJ2-7; 10 bases line up with TRBD1. Germline-derived CDR1 and CDR2 are SGHNT and YYREEE (reference sequence). The length of the CDR3 is 17 residues. V gave up 4 bases and J gave up 4 bases; unmatched junction bases: 14. The DNA of the CDR3 is TGTGCCAGCAGCCGTACGGGACAGGGGCCTCTCGAATACGAGCAGTACTTC. Its protein is CASSRTGQGPLEYEQYF.

This chain uses TRBV6-5 with TRBJ1-1, with D possibly matching TRBD1 (6 bases). The CDR3 is made up of 14 amino acids. Germline loops: CDR1 MNHEY, CDR2 SVGAGI. The V end lost 4 bases, the J end lost 3 bases, and 12 bases lay between the germline ends. The CDR3 loop is CASSSSGDDTEAFF. CDR3 sequence (DNA): TGTGCCAGCAGTTCTTCAGGGGACGACACTGAAGCTTTCTTT.

The rearrangement uses TRBV15 and TRBJ2-7; 9 positions match TRBD2. The CDR3 spans 17 residues. V trimming: 0 bases; J trimming: 6 bases; junction bases outside the gene matches: 12. Germline loops: CDR1 LNHNV, CDR2 YYDKDF (reference sequence). The CDR3 reads CATSRDLGGRANGEQYF. The CDR3, as DNA: TGTGCCACCAGCAGAGATCTCGGCGGGAGGGCCAATGGCGAGCAGTACTTC.

The chain recombines TRBV2 with TRBJ2-5; D unclear. V gave up 6 bases and J gave up 0 bases, with 11 bases separating them. The CDR3 length is 14 residues. Germline lookup yields CDR1 SNHLY and CDR2 FYNNEI. The CDR3 region has the DNA TGTGCCAGCAGGGGCGCAGGAAACCAAGAGACCCAGTACTTC. Protein product: CASRGAGNQETQYF.

This sequence joins TRBV6-5 and TRBJ2-7, with TRBD2 identical over 9 bases. The V and J ends lost 6 bases and 1 base, in that order; junction bases with no gene match: 7. CDR1 and CDR2 from the germline V gene are MNHEY and SVGAGI. This CDR3 has 15 amino acids. The CDR3 loop is CASSLAGGLSYEQYF. In DNA, the CDR3 is TGTGCCAGCAGCCTCGCGGGGGGGCTGTCCTACGAGCAGTACTTC.

The chain is built from TRBV12-3 or TRBV12-4 and TRBJ2-7, with TRBD2 identical over 7 bases. The V gene end was trimmed by 9 bases and the J gene end by 5 bases; junction bases not matched to a gene: 10. The CDR3 has 13 amino acids. The CDR3 loop is CASTRLAGNEQYF. The CDR3 DNA reads as TGTGCCAGTACTCGACTAGCCGGTAACGAGCAGTACTTC.

CDR3 residues: CASSLVAGELTGELFF. In DNA form, the CDR3 reads TGTGCCAGCAGCTTGGTGGCGGGGGAGCTCACCGGGGAGCTGTTTTTT. The chain combines TRBV5-6 with TRBJ2-2, with TRBD2 identical over 7 bases. Trimming removed 0 bases from V and 4 bases from J; junction bases left unmatched: 6. The CDR3 covers 16 residues. Germline CDR1 and CDR2: SGHDT and YYEEEE.

The chain recombines TRBV7-8 with TRBJ1-2; D gene ambiguous. This CDR3 has 12 amino acids. The germline CDR1 and CDR2 sequences are SGHVS and FQNEAQ. Trimming pared 3 bases from V and 8 bases from J, leaving 10 bases between. Written as DNA, the CDR3 is TGTGCCAGCAGCTTGGGCCAGTTGGGCTACACCTTC. Its protein product is CASSLGQLGYTF.

The chain uses TRBV19 and TRBJ1-5, with 10 nucleotides matching TRBD1. V lost 5 bases to trimming and J lost 9 bases; unmatched junction nucleotides: 13. The CDR3 has 16 residues. CDR1 is LNHDA and CDR2 is SQIVND in the germline V gene (reference sequence). CDR3: CASSPRDRGPHRPQHF. The CDR3 coding sequence is TGTGCCAGTAGTCCCCGGGACAGGGGCCCCCATCGGCCCCAGCATTTT.

The table lists this clone with a count of one. The chain uses TRBV7-9 and TRBJ2-2, with D possibly being TRBD2 (5 bases). The CDR3 has 15 residues. The germline CDR1 and CDR2 sequences are SEHNR and FQNEAQ (reference sequence). Trimming pared 6 bases from V and 1 base from J, leaving 12 bases between. CDR3 sequence reads: CASSQTRGNTGELFF. In DNA, the CDR3 is TGTGCCAGCAGTCAAACCCGGGGGAACACCGGGGAGCTGTTTTTT. Variable domain in full (rest from reference TRBV7-9 and TRBJ2-2): DTGVSQNPRHKITKRGQNVTFRCDPISEHNRLYWYRQTLGQGPEFLTYFQNEAQLEKSRLLSDRFSAERPKGSFSTLEIQRTEQGDSAMYLCASSQTRGNTGELFFGEGSRLTVL.

The rearrangement uses TRBV3-1 (or the pseudogene TRBV3-2) and TRBJ2-3; TRBD1 aligns across 11 bases. The CDR3 totals 15 residues. The J segment lost 3 bases and the V segment lost 5 bases, leaving 4 bases of the junction unmatched. Germline lookup yields CDR1 LGHDT and CDR2 YNNKEL (reference sequence). The CDR3 spells CASSERDRGTDTQYF. DNA of the CDR3: TGTGCCAGCAGCGAAAGGGACAGGGGGACAGATACGCAGTATTTT.

This clone showed up just once. The chain has TRBV27 and TRBJ1-3; 9 nucleotides align to TRBD1. Germline loops: CDR1 MNHEY, CDR2 SMNVEV (reference sequence). V lost 7 bases, J lost 2 bases, and 24 bases stayed unmatched. The CDR3 runs to 21 residues. The CDR3 nucleotides read TGTGCCAGCACCCCCCTCGCCCCGGGGACAGGGTTTGAGGTGGCTGGAAACACCATATATTTT. It yields the protein CASTPLAPGTGFEVAGNTIYF.

This clone was seen once. This sequence joins TRBV18 and TRBJ1-1, with a possible D match to TRBD1 (6 bases). The CDR3 is 11 amino acids. V was shortened by 2 bases and J by 12 bases, with 10 bases between the two germline ends. The V gene's germline CDR1 is KGHSH and CDR2 LQKENI. This chain's CDR3 is CASSPSGETFF. The CDR3 DNA reads TGTGCCAGCTCACCATCAGGGGAAACTTTCTTT.

This clone came up once. This chain links TRBV30 with TRBJ1-2, with no clear D. V was clipped by 0 bases and J by 4 bases, with 6 bases between them. The length of the CDR3 is 12 residues. CDR1 and CDR2 (germline): GTSNPN, SVGIG (reference sequence). In DNA, the CDR3 is TGTGCCTGGAGTGTGTCCGTCTATGGCTACACCTTC. It translates to CAWSVSVYGYTF.

The chain carries TRBV7-2 and TRBJ2-1, with D perhaps matching TRBD2 (5 bases). This CDR3 is built from 16 residues. Germline lookup yields CDR1 SGHTA and CDR2 FQGNSA. The germline V and J ends were trimmed by 3 bases and 4 bases, with 16 bases remaining between them. The CDR3 DNA follows: TGTGCCAGCAGCTTCGAACTAGTTAGTAGTTACAATGAGCAGTTCTTC. Encoded protein: CASSFELVSSYNEQFF.

The chain combines TRBV19 with TRBJ2-7, with 11 bases that match TRBD2. Unmatched junction bases numbered 10, after V lost 4 bases and J lost 8 bases. CDR3 length: 15 residues. From germline, CDR1 is LNHDA and CDR2 SQIVND (reference sequence). CDR3 sequence: CASSTTGTSGTKQYF. Written as DNA, the CDR3 is TGTGCCAGTAGTACCACCGGGACTAGCGGTACGAAGCAGTACTTC.

CDR3: CASSDTREEGNQPQHF. The DNA for the CDR3 is TGTGCCAGTAGTGATACAAGGGAGGAAGGCAATCAGCCCCAGCATTTT. The chain joins TRBV19 to TRBJ1-5; D unclear. The CDR3 runs to 16 residues. The germline CDR1 and CDR2 sequences are LNHDA and SQIVND (reference sequence). V lost 5 bases to trimming and J lost 2 bases, with 16 bases between them.